This TCR beta chain was recovered during a study of cytomegalovirus exposure and HLA in healthy donors. Study-level results: When a later analysis compared HLA-associated TCR beta chains with equally common others, the HLA-associated chains turned out to be more clonally expanded and to have lower generation probabilities. Evidence from a later analysis indicated that most CMV-associated TCR beta chains looked HLA-restricted.

Of note for this clone: Its antigen is unknown.

This CDR3 has 15 amino acids. Germline lookup yields CDR1 LNHDA and CDR2 SQIVND (reference sequence). V was clipped by 2 bases and J by 1 base, with 11 bases between them. The PCR was carried out with 60 Vbeta primers and 13 Jbeta primers. This table comes from immunoSEQ multiplex PCR, and its TCRdb copy is limited to in-frame clones, with some not included. The sample lists approximately 79,000 clones; 60% to 85% were seen once. The V call is TRBV19, the J call TRBJ1-1; D may be TRBD1 (6 bases). This TCR was recovered from a male donor in good health and CMV-seropositive. Sequenced: PBMCs. CDR3 coding DNA: TGTGCCAGTAGTATAACGGGCAGGGGGAACACTGAAGCTTTCTTT. Amino acids: CASSITGRGNTEAFF. Together with reference TRBV19 and TRBJ1-1, the CDR3 gives the full variable domain: DGGITQSPKYLFRKEGQNVTLSCEQNLNHDAMYWYRQDPGQGLRLIYYSQIVNDFQKGDIAEGYSVSREKKESFPLTVTSAQKNPTAFYLCASSITGRGNTEAFFGQGTRLTVV.